These T cell receptor beta chains were read from a single sample in a study of CD8 T cells in ankylosing spondylitis. Each CDR3 protein gets one entry after TCRdb re-called the 5' RACE reads with MiXCR. The sample lists about 130,000 distinct CDR3 sequences, 6% to 8% occurring once. The sample was blood, either unsorted or a sorted T cell fraction (not recorded which). The receptor set was obtained from a female donor with ankylosing spondylitis or in good health (not recorded which). Both conserved end residues are part of each CDR3. A D gene is named only where the DNA matches it firmly. The size field is filled for only some rows; it gives once, few, many or a size class.

j_call d_call v_call clone_size cdr3_nt cdr3_aa
TRBJ1-2 - TRBV4-1 many TGCGCCAGCACCATACGGTTCGGCAGCAAAAACTATGGCTACACCTTC CASTIRFGSKNYGYTF
TRBJ2-3 - TRBV7-2 few TGTGCCAGCAGCCCCTTCGGAGTCACAGATACGCAGTATTTT CASSPFGVTDTQYF
TRBJ2-6 TRBD1 TRBV5-1 many TGCGCCAGCAACCACTTCTCCGGGACAGCCAACTCTGGGGCCAACGTCCTGACTTTC CASNHFSGTANSGANVLTF
TRBJ1-2 - TRBV7-3 many TGTGCCAGCAGCTTTAGGGGTCCCTATGGCTACACCTTC CASSFRGPYGYTF
TRBJ2-1 TRBD1 TRBV2 many TGTGCCAGCATGGGACAGGCTACCTACAATGAGCAGTTCTTC CASMGQATYNEQFF
TRBJ2-1 TRBD1 TRBV30 few TGTGCCTGGTCCGGCACAGGGGGGTCTGAGCAGTTCTTC CAWSGTGGSEQFF
TRBJ2-5 - TRBV5-1 many TGCGCCAGCAGCTTGTCGGACCCAGCGGTAGAGACCCAGTACTTC CASSLSDPAVETQYF
TRBJ2-1 - TRBV10-3 many TGTGCCATCCAGGGGGGTGGCTCGAGCCACCAATTTTACAATGAGCAGTTCTTC CAIQGGGSSHQFYNEQFF
TRBJ1-2 TRBD1 TRBV6-1 many TGTGCCAGCAGTGAAGGATGGACAGGGGTCTATGGCTACACCTTC CASSEGWTGVYGYTF
TRBJ2-5 TRBD2 TRBV6-1 many TGTGCCAGCACTGGAGGGCGGGGGGGCCGAGAGACCCAGTACTTC CASTGGRGGRETQYF
TRBJ2-1 - TRBV7-9 few TGTGCCAGCAGCCCCTCCGGGGCCTCCTTTCCCCGGAATGAGCAGTTCTTC CASSPSGASFPRNEQFF
TRBJ1-2 TRBD1 TRBV12-3/TRBV12-4 many TGTGCCAGCAGTCCGAGGACAGGGGATGGCTACACCTTC CASSPRTGDGYTF
TRBJ2-5 - TRBV12-3/TRBV12-4 many TGTGCCAGCAGTACACAGGGATGGGGGCAAGAGACCCAGTACTTC CASSTQGWGQETQYF
TRBJ2-3 - TRBV3-1 many TGTGCCAGCAGCCAAGATCGAGGGGGTACGCAGTATTTT CASSQDRGGTQYF
TRBJ1-2 TRBD1 TRBV5-1 many TGCGCCAGCAGGGAAACCTGGAGGGGGCCCATCTATGGCTACACCTTC CASRETWRGPIYGYTF
TRBJ2-5 TRBD1 TRBV5-5 many TGTGCCAGCAGCTTGATCGGGACAGCTAAAAAAGAGACCCAGTACTTC CASSLIGTAKKETQYF
TRBJ2-1 - TRBV5-1 few TGCGCCAGCAGCACTAAACAGGGAGTTGGTCAGTTCTTC CASSTKQGVGQFF
TRBJ2-1 TRBD2 TRBV7-2 many TGTGCCAGCACCTCCGGGGGGATCCTCCCCTACAATGAGCAGTTCTTC CASTSGGILPYNEQFF
TRBJ1-1 - TRBV20-1 - TGCAGTGCTAGAAATTCAGGGGAAATCATGGCTTTCTTT CSARNSGEIMAFF
TRBJ1-4 TRBD1 TRBV3-1 many TGTGCCAGCCTCGGACAGGGAGGGGAAAAACTGTTTTTT CASLGQGGEKLFF
TRBJ2-3 - TRBV29-1 - TGCAGCGTTGAGCCAGGCCAAGATACGCAGTATTTT CSVEPGQDTQYF
TRBJ1-4 TRBD1 TRBV12-3/TRBV12-4 many TGTGCCAGCAGTCTGGGGACAGGGACGAGTGAAAAACTGTTTTTT CASSLGTGTSEKLFF
TRBJ2-5 - TRBV7-7 many TGTGCTAGCAGCTCAACGGGCGGGGTAGAGACCCAGTACTTC CASSSTGGVETQYF
TRBJ1-3 - TRBV7-9 many TGTGCCAGCAGCCCGCGGGACAACTCTGGAAACACCATATATTTT CASSPRDNSGNTIYF